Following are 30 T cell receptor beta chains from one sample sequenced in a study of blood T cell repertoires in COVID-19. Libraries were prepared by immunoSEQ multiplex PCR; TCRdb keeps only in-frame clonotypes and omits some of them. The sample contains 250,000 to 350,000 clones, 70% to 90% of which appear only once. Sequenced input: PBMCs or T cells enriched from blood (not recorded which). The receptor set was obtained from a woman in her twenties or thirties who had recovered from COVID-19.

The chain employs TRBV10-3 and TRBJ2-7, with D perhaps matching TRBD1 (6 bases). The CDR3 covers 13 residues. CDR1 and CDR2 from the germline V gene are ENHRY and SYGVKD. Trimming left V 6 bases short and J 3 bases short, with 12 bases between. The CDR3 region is CAISDRINYEQYF. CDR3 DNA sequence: TGTGCCATCAGCGACAGGATAAACTACGAGCAGTACTTC.

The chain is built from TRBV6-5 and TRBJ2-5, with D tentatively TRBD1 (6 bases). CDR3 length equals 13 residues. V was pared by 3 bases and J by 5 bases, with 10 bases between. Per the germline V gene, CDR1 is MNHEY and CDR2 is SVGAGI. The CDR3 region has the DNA TGTGCCAGCAGTTATACGCAGGGGGAGACCCAGTACTTC. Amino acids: CASSYTQGETQYF.

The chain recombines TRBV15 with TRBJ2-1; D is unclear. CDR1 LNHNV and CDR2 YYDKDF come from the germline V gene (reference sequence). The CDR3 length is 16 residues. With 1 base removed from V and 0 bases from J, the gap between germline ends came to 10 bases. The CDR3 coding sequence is TGTGCCACCAGCAGAGTCCGCACCAGCTCCTACAATGAGCAGTTCTTC. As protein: CATSRVRTSSYNEQFF.

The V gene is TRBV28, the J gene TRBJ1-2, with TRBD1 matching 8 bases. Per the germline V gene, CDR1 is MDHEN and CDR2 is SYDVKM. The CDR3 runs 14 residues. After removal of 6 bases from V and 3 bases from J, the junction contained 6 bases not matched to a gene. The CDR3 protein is CASSILTGDYGYTF. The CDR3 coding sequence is TGTGCCAGCAGCATCCTGACAGGGGACTATGGCTACACCTTC.

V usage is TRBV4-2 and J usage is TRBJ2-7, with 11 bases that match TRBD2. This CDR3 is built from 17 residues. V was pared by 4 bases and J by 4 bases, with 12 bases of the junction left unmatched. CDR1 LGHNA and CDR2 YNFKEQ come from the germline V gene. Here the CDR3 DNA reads TGTGCCAGCAGCCCGGTTTATCAGACTAGCGGGAAGTACGAGCAGTACTTC. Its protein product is CASSPVYQTSGKYEQYF.

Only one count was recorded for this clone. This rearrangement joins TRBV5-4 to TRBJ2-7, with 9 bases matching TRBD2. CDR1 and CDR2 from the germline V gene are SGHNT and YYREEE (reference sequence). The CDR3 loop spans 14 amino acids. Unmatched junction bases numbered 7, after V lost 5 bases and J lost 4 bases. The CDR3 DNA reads TGTGCCAGCAGTATCAGCGGGGGGCTGTACGAGCAGTACTTC. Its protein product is CASSISGGLYEQYF.

CDR3 region: CASSDRTSGPYEQYF. The CDR3 DNA reads TGCGCCAGCAGCGACCGGACTAGCGGTCCCTACGAGCAGTACTTC. The rearrangement uses TRBV5-1 and TRBJ2-7; 10 positions agree with TRBD2. Germline lookup yields CDR1 SGHRS and CDR2 YFSETQ. The CDR3 runs 15 residues. The V gene end was trimmed by 4 bases and the J gene end by 2 bases; junction bases not matched to a gene: 6.

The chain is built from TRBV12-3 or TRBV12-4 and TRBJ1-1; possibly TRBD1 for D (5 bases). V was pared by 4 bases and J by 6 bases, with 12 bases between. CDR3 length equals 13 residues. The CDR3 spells CASSYPGGSEAFF. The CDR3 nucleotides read TGTGCCAGCAGTTACCCCGGGGGGTCTGAAGCTTTCTTT.

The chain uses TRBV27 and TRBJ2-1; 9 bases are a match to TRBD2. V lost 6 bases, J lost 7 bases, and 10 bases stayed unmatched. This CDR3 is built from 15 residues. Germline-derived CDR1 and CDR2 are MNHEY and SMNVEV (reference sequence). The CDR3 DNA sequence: TGTGCCAGCAGACCGACTAGCGGCACAGGGAATGAGCAGTTCTTC. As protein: CASRPTSGTGNEQFF.

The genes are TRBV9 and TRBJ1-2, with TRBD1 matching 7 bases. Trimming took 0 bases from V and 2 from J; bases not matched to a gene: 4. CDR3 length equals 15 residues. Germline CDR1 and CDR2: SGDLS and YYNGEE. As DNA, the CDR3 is TGTGCCAGCAGCGTAGAGCCACAGGGGAACTATGGCTACACCTTC. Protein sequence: CASSVEPQGNYGYTF.

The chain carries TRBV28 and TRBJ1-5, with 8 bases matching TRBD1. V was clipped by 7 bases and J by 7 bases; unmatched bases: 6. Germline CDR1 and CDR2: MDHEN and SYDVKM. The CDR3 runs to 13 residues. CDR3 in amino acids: CASNSGGWQPQHF. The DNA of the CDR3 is TGTGCCAGCAATTCAGGGGGCTGGCAGCCCCAGCATTTT.

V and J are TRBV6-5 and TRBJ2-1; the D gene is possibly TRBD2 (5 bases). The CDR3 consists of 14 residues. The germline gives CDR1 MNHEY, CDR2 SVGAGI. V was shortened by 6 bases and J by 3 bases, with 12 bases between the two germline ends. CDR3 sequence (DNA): TGTGCCAGCAGGCGTGGGGAGCTCTACAATGAGCAGTTCTTC. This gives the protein CASRRGELYNEQFF.

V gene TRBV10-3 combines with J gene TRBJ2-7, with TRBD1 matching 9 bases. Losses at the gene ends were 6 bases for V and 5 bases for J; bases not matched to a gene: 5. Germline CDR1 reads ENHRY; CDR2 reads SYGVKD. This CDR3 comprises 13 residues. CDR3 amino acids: CAISRGQGDEQYF. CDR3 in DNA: TGTGCCATCAGCAGGGGACAGGGTGACGAGCAGTACTTC.

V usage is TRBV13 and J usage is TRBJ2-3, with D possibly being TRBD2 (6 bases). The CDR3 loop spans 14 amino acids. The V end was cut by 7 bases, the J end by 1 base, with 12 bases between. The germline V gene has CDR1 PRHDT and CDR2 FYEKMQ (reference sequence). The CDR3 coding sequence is TGTGCCAGCATGTGGACGGGGGGCACAGATACGCAGTATTTT. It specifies CASMWTGGTDTQYF.

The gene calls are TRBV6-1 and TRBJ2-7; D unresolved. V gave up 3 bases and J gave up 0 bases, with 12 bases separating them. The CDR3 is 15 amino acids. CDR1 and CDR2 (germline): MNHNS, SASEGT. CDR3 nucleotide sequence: TGTGCCAGCAGTGACCAGGTTGTGAGCTCCTACGAGCAGTACTTC. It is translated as CASSDQVVSSYEQYF.

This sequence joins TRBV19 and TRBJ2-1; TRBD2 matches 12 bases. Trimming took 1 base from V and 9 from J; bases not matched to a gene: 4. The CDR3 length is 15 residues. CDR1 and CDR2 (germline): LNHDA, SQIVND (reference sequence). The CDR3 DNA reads TGTGCCAGTAGTATAGTTACTAGCGGGAGGAGTGAGCAGTTCTTC. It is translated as CASSIVTSGRSEQFF. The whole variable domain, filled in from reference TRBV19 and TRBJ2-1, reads DGGITQSPKYLFRKEGQNVTLSCEQNLNHDAMYWYRQDPGQGLRLIYYSQIVNDFQKGDIAEGYSVSREKKESFPLTVTSAQKNPTAFYLCASSIVTSGRSEQFFGPGTRLTVL.

The CDR3 sequence: CSVIGTGGQPQHF. CDR3 nucleotide sequence: TGCAGCGTGATTGGGACAGGGGGTCAGCCCCAGCATTTT. This rearrangement joins TRBV29-1 to TRBJ1-5, with 11 bases that match TRBD1. V lost 6 bases to trimming and J lost 6 bases; unmatched junction nucleotides: 4. Per germline, CDR1 SQVTM and CDR2 ANQGSEA. This CDR3 spans 13 amino acids.

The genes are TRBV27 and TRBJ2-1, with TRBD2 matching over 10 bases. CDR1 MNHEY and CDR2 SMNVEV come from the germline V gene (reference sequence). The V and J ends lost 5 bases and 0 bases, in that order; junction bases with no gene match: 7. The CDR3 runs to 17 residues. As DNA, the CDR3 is TGTGCCAGCAGTCAAGCTAGCGGGGGCATCTCCTACAATGAGCAGTTCTTC. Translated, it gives CASSQASGGISYNEQFF.

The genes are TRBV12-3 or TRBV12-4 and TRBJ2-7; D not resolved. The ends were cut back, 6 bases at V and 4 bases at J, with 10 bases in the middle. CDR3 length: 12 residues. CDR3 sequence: CASSLNEYEQYF. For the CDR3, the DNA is TGTGCCAGCAGCCTCAACGAGTACGAGCAGTACTTC.

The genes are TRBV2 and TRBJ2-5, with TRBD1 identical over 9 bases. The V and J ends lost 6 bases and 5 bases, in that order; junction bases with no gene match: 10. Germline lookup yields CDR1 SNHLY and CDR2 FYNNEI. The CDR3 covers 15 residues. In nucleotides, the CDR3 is TGTGCCAGCAGCGACCGGGACAGGGTAGGGGAGACCCAGTACTTC. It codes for CASSDRDRVGETQYF.

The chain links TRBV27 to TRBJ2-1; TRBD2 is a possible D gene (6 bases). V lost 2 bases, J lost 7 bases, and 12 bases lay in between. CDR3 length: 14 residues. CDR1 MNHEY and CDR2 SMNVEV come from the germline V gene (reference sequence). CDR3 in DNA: TGTGCCAGCAGTTTACGAGCCGGGAGAAATGAGCAGTTCTTC. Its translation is CASSLRAGRNEQFF.

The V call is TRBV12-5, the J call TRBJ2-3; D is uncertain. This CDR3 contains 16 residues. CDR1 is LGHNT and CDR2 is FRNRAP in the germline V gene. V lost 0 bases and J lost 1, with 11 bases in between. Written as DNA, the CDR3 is TGTGCTAGTGGTTTGGTTCTTAGTGAGGGCACAGATACGCAGTATTTT. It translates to CASGLVLSEGTDTQYF. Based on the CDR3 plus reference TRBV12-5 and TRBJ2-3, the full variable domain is DARVTQTPRHKVTEMGQEVTMRCQPILGHNTVFWYRQTMMQGLELLAYFRNRAPLDDSGMPKDRFSAEMPDATLATLKIQPSEPRDSAVYFCASGLVLSEGTDTQYFGPGTRLTVL.

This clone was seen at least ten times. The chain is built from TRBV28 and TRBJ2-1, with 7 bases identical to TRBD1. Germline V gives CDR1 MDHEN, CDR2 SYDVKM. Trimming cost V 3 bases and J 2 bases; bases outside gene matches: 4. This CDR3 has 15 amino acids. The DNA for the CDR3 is TGTGCCAGCAGTTTTCGAGGGGGCGCCTACAATGAGCAGTTCTTC. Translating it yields CASSFRGGAYNEQFF.

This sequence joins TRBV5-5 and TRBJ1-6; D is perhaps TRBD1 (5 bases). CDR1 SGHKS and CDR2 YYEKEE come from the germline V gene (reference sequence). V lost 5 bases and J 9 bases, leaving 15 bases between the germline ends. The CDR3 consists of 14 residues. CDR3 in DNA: TGTGCCAGCAGAAAGGGGAGGAAGCCTTCACCCCTCCACTTT. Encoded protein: CASRKGRKPSPLHF.

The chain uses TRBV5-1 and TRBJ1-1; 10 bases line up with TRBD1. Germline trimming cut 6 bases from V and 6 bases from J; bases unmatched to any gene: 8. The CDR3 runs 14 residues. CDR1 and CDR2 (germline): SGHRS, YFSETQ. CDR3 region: CASNPTGGGPEAFF. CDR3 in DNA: TGCGCCAGCAACCCGACAGGGGGCGGCCCTGAAGCTTTCTTT. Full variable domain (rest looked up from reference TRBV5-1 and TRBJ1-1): KAGVTQTPRYLIKTRGQQVTLSCSPISGHRSVSWYQQTPGQGLQFLFEYFSETQRNKGNFPGRFSGRQFSNSRSEMNVSTLELGDSALYLCASNPTGGGPEAFFGQGTRLTVV.

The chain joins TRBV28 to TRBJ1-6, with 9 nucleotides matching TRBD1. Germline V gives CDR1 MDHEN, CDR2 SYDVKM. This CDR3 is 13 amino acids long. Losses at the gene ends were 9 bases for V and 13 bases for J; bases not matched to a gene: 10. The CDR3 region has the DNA TGTGCCAGTGGGGACAGGGCTTTAGGGCCCCTCCACTTT. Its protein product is CASGDRALGPLHF.

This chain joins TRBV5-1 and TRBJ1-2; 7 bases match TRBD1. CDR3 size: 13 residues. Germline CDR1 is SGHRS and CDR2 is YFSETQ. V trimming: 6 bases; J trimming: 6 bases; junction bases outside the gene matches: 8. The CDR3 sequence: CASTSVTGDGYTF. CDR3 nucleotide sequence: TGCGCCAGCACTAGTGTAACAGGGGATGGCTACACCTTC.

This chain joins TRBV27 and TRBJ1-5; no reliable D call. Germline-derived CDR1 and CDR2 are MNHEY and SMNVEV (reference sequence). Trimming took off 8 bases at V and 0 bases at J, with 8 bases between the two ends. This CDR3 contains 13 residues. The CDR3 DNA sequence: TGTGCCAGCGGCTCCGATAGCAATCAGCCCCAGCATTTT. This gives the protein CASGSDSNQPQHF.

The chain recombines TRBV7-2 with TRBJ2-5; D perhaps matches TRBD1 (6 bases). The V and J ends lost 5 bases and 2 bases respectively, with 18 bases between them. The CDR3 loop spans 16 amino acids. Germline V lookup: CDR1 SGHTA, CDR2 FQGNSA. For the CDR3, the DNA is TGTGCCAGCAGCCGCGCCCGGCTGGGGGCACAAGAGACCCAGTACTTC. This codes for CASSRARLGAQETQYF.

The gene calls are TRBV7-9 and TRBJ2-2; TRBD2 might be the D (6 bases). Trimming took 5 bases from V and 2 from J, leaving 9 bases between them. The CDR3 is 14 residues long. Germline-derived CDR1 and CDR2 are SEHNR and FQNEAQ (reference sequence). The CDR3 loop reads CASSVAGNTGELFF. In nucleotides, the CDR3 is TGTGCCAGCAGCGTGGCGGGAAACACCGGGGAGCTGTTTTTT.